This T cell receptor beta chain was captured by sequencing in a study of T cells in Graves' hyperthyroidism and ophthalmopathy. Regarding the study as a whole: Median prediction lead before ophthalmopathy onset was 5 to 7.5 months with the model. Blood samples included most of the expanded thyroid clonotypes exceeding 0.001.

Each ophthalmopathy patient scored at least 3 on the Clinical Activity Score and at least 4 on NOSPECS grade, with duration under 3 months. Uncontrolled infection, other autoimmune disease, pregnancy or lactation disqualified patients from enrolment. This clonotype was seen many times. Antigen specificity is unknown. Amplification of TCR beta CDR3 regions used RNA as the template. HTBI primers were used for first-round RT-PCR of the TCR CDR3. Using its own MiXCR run on the multiplex PCR reads, TCRdb lists one record per CDR3 protein. The sample has around 690,000 distinct CDR3 sequences, roughly 20% seen once. Sequencing used blood. The TCR was taken from a man aged 25-45 years with Graves' ophthalmopathy.

The CDR3 sequence is CSAPPSTATTMNTEAFF. The CDR3, as DNA: TGCAGTGCCCCACCGTCGACGGCCACAACGATGAACACTGAAGCTTTCTTT. This chain links TRBV20-1 with TRBJ1-1; D not certain. The CDR3 is 17 amino acids. Trimming left V 6 bases short and J 0 bases short, with 23 bases between. Germline V gene lookup returns CDR1 DFQATT and CDR2 SNEGSKA (reference sequence).